This passage covers 13 T cell receptor beta chains from one sample sequenced in a study of monozygotic twins with inflammatory bowel disease. After re-calling the 5' RACE reads, TCRdb lists one entry per CDR3 protein, DNA absent. The table lists around 450,000 distinct CDR3 sequences. The sample taken for sequencing was blood. Every receptor here comes from a human donor with ulcerative colitis or Crohn's disease, or a healthy co-twin of an affected twin (not recorded which).

The rearrangement uses TRBV25-1 and TRBJ2-1; TCRdb picks TRBD1, but there is no DNA to check that call. The CDR3 runs 12 residues. Germline CDR1 is MGHDK and CDR2 is SYGVNS. CDR3 region: CASLAPGNEQFF.

The chain has TRBV2 and TRBJ1-1. The CDR3 loop spans 15 amino acids. Germline CDR1 SNHLY, CDR2 FYNNEI. CDR3: CASSDGGAMNTEAFF.

The chain combines TRBV19 with TRBJ1-5; TCRdb lists TRBD1, though no DNA is available to test this call. This CDR3 region has 16 residues. CDR1 and CDR2 from the germline V gene are LNHDA and SQIVND (reference sequence). CDR3 amino acids: CASSMMDRGFNQPQHF.

The V gene is TRBV12-3 or TRBV12-4, the J gene TRBJ2-1; TCRdb selects TRBD2, and the lack of DNA leaves this call unchecked. The CDR3 sequence is 12 residues long. CDR3 in amino acids: CASSWEGNEQFF.

The V call is TRBV25-1, the J call TRBJ2-5; TCRdb reports TRBD1, a call that lacks DNA to check it against. Per germline, CDR1 MGHDK and CDR2 SYGVNS. The CDR3 spans 15 residues. The CDR3 loop is CASSLRQGLKETQYF.

The V gene is TRBV5-1, the J gene TRBJ2-5; no DNA is available, so the TRBD2 call from TCRdb remains unchecked. The CDR3 is made up of 15 amino acids. Germline V gives CDR1 SGHRS, CDR2 YFSETQ. CDR3 in amino acids: CASRLAGGLQETQYF.

The V and J genes are TRBV7-2 and TRBJ2-3; no DNA is available, so the TRBD2 call from TCRdb remains unchecked. Germline V lookup: CDR1 SGHTA, CDR2 FQGNSA. The CDR3 contains 15 residues. The CDR3 region is CASSSRGGSTDTQYF.

The chain links TRBV5-1 to TRBJ2-2; TCRdb gives TRBD1 as the D gene, but with no DNA this cannot be confirmed. Germline V gives CDR1 SGHRS, CDR2 YFSETQ. The CDR3 loop spans 15 amino acids. The CDR3: CASKFLTGESGELFF. The full variable domain, its missing parts supplied by reference TRBV5-1 and TRBJ2-2, is KAGVTQTPRYLIKTRGQQVTLSCSPISGHRSVSWYQQTPGQGLQFLFEYFSETQRNKGNFPGRFSGRQFSNSRSEMNVSTLELGDSALYLCASKFLTGESGELFFGEGSRLTVL.

The genes are TRBV20-1 and TRBJ2-3; TCRdb lists TRBD1, though no DNA is available to test this call. Per the germline V gene, CDR1 is DFQATT and CDR2 is SNEGSKA (reference sequence). The CDR3 consists of 15 residues. CDR3: CSARVGQGGVNTQYF.

This rearrangement joins TRBV5-1 to TRBJ2-2; TCRdb proposes TRBD2, but this gene call is untestable without DNA. Germline V gene sequence: CDR1 SGHRS, CDR2 YFSETQ. The CDR3 is 13 residues long. The CDR3 reads CASSIDSPGELFF.

The chain has TRBV5-4 and TRBJ2-5; TCRdb returns TRBD1, unconfirmable since there is no DNA. There are 15 residues in the CDR3. Germline loops: CDR1 SGHNT, CDR2 YYREEE (reference sequence). The CDR3 reads CASSSDPVYQETQYF.

The CDR3 spells CASSFQGAVDTEAFF. The chain links TRBV7-2 to TRBJ1-1; TCRdb returns TRBD1, unconfirmable since there is no DNA. CDR1 and CDR2 from the germline V gene are SGHTA and FQGNSA. This CDR3 is built from 15 residues.

The chain's CDR3 is CASSWGPTEPYEQYF. V gene TRBV5-1 combines with J gene TRBJ2-7. The CDR3 has 15 residues. Germline V lookup: CDR1 SGHRS, CDR2 YFSETQ.